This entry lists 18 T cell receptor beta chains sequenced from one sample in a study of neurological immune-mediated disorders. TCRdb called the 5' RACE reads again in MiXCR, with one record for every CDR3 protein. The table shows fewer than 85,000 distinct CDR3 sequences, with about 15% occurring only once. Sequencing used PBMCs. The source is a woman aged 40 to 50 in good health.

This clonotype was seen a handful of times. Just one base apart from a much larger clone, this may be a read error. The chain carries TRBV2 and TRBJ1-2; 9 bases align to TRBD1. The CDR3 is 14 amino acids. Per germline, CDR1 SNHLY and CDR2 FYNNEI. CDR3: CASSGTGEGYGCTF. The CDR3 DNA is TGTGCCAGCAGTGGGACAGGGGAAGGGTATGGCTGCACCTTC.

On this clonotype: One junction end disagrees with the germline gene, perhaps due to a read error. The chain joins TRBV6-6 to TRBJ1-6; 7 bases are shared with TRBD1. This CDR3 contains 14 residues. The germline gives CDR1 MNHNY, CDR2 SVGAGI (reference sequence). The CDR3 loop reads CASSQTGYNSSLHF. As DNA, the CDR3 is TGTGCCAGCAGCCAGACAGGGTATAATTCATCCCTCCACTTT.

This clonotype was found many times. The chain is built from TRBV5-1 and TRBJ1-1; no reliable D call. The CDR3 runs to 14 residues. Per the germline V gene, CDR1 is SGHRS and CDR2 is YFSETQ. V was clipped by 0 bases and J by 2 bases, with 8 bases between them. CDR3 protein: CASSLGSVNTEAFF. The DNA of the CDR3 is TGCGCCAGCAGCTTGGGATCCGTCAACACTGAAGCTTTCTTT.

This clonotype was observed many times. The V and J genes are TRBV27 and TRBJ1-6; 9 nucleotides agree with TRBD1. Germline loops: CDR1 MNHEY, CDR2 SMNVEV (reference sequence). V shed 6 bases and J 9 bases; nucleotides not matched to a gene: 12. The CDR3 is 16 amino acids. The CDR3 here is CASRRGGQGEPSPLHF. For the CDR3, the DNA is TGTGCCAGCAGGCGGGGGGGACAGGGCGAGCCTTCACCCCTCCACTTT.

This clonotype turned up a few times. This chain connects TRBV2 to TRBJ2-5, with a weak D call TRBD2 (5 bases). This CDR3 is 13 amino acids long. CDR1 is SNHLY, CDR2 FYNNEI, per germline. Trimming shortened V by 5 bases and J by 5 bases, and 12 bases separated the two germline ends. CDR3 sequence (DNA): TGTGCCAGCAGTTGGTCCGGGGATGAGACCCAGTACTTC. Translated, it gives CASSWSGDETQYF.

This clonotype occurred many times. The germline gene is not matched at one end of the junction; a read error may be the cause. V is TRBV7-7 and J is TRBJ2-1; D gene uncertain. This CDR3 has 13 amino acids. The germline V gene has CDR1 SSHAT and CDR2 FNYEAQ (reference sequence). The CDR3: CASSLSRYNEQFF. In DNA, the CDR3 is TGTGCTAGCAGCTTATCTAGGTACAATGAGCAGTTCTTC. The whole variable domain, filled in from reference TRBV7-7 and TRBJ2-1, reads GAGVSQSPRYKVTKRGQDVTLRCDPISSHATLYWYQQALGQGPEFLTYFNYEAQPDKSGLPSDRFSAERPEGSISTLTIQRTEQRDSAMYRCASSLSRYNEQFFGPGTRLTVL.

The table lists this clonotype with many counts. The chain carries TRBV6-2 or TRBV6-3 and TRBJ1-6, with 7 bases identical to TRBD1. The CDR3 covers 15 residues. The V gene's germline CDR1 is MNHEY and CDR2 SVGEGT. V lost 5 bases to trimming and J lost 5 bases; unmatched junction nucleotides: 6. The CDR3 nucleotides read TGTGCCAGCAGTCCAATCGACAGGGATAATTCACCCCTCCACTTT. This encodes CASSPIDRDNSPLHF.

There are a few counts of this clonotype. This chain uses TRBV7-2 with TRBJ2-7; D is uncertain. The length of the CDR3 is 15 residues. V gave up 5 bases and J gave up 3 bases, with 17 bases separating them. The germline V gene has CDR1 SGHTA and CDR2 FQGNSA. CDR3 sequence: CASSPQPNSYYEQYF. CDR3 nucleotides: TGTGCCAGCAGCCCACAGCCCAACAGTTACTACGAGCAGTACTTC.

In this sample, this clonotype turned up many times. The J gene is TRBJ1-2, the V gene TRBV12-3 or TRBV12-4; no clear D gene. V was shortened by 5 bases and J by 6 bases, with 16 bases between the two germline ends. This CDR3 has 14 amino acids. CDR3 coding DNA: TGTGCCAGCAGTCACATGGAGGGATCAGATGGCTACACCTTC. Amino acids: CASSHMEGSDGYTF.

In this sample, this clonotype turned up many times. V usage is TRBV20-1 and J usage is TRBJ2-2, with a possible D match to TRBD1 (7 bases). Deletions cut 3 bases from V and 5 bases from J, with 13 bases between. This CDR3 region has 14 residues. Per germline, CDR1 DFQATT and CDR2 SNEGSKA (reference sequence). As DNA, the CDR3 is TGCAGTGCTAGCCAGGGGGGAGAGACCGGGGAGCTGTTTTTT. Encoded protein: CSASQGGETGELFF.

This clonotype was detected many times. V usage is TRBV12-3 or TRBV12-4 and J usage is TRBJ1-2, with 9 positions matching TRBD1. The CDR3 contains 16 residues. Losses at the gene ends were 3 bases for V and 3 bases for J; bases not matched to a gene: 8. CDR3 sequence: CASSFSRDRADYGYTF. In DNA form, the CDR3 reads TGTGCCAGCAGTTTTTCCCGGGACAGGGCGGACTATGGCTACACCTTC.

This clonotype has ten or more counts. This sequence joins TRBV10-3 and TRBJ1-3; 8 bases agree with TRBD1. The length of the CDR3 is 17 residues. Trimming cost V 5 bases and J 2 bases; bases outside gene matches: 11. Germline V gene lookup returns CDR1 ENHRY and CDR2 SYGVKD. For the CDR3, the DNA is TGTGCCATCAGTTCCAGGGGGCGAACTGGTACTGGAAACACCATATATTTT. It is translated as CAISSRGRTGTGNTIYF.

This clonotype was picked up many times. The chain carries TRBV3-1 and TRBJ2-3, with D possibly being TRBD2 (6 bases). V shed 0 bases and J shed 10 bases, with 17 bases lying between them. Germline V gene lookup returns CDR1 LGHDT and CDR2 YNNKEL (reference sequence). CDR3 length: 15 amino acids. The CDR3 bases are TGTGCCAGCAGCCAAGATGTGACTGGGGAGGATCCGCAGTATTTT. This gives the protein CASSQDVTGEDPQYF.

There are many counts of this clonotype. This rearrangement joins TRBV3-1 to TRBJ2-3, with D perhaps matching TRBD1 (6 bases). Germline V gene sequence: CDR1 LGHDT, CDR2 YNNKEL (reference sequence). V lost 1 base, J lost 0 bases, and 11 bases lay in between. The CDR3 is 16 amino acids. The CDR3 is CASSQGRTDSTDTQYF. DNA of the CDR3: TGTGCCAGCAGCCAAGGAAGGACAGACAGCACAGATACGCAGTATTTT.

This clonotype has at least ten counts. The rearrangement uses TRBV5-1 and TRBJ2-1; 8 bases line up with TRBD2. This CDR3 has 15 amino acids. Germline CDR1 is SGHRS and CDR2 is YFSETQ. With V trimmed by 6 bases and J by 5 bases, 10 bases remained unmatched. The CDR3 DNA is TGCGCCAGCACCCTCCGGGGGGGGCCGGACAATGAGCAGTTCTTC. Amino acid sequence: CASTLRGGPDNEQFF.

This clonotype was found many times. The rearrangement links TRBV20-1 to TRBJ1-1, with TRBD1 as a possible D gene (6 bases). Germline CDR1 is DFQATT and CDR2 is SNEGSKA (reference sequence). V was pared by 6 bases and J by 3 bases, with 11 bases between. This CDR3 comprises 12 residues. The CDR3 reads CSAPRGDTEAFF. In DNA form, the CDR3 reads TGCAGTGCCCCAAGGGGGGACACTGAAGCTTTCTTT.

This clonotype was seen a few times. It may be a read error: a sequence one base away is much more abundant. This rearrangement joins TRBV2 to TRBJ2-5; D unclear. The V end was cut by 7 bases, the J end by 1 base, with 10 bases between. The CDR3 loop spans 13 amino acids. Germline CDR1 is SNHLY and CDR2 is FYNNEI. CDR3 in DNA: TGTGCCAGCAAGATACACACCCAAGAGACCCAGTACTTC. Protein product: CASKIHTQETQYF. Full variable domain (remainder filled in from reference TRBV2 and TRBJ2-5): EPEVTQTPSHQVTQMGQEVILRCVPISNHLYFYWYRQILGQKVEFLVSFYNNEISEKSEIFDDQFSVERPDGSNFTLKIRSTKLEDSAMYFCASKIHTQETQYFGPGTRLLVL.

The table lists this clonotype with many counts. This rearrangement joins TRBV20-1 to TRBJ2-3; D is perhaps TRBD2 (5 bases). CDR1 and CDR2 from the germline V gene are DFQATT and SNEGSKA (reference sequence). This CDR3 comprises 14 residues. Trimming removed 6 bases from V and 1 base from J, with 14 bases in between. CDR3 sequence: CSAEGRLGTDTQYF. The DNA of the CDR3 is TGCAGTGCCGAGGGCCGTTTGGGCACAGATACGCAGTATTTT.